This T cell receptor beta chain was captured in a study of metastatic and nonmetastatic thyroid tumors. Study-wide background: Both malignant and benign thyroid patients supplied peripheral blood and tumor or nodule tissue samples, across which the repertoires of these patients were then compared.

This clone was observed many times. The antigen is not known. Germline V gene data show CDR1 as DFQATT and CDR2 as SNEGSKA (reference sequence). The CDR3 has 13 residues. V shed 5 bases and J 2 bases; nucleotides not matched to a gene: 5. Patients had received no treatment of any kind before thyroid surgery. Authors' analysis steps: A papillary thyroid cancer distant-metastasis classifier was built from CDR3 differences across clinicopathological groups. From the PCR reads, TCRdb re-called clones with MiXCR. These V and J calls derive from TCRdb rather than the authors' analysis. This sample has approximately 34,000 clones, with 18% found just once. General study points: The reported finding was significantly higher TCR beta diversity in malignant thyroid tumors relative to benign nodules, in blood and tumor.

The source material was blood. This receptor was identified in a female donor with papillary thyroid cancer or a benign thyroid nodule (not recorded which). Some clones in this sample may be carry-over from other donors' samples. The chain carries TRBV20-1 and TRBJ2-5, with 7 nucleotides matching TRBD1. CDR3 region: CSAGDSLQETQYF. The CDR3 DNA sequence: TGCAGTGCTGGGGACAGCTTACAAGAGACCCAGTACTTC.